A single sample gave rise to the 27 T cell receptor beta chains below, sequenced in a study of T-cell reconstitution after alpha-beta-depleted transplantation in children. The authors prepared the TCRbeta library with unique molecular identifiers. TCRdb redid the calling of the PCR reads with MiXCR, one entry per CDR3 protein. The sample yields 200,000 or so distinct CDR3 sequences, approximately 6% seen once. Sequencing used PBMCs, obtained before TCRalphabeta/CD19-depleted stem cell transplant. These receptors all come from a girl under three years old with combined immunodeficiency, due to receive a stem cell transplant.

This clonotype was observed at least ten times. V usage is TRBV12-3 or TRBV12-4 and J usage is TRBJ1-5; D remains ambiguous. The V end lost 4 bases, the J end lost 11 bases, and 15 bases lay between the germline ends. The CDR3 is 13 amino acids. CDR3 protein: CASSYNARRSQHF. CDR3 nucleotides: TGTGCCAGCAGTTATAACGCCAGGCGCTCCCAGCATTTT.

This rearrangement joins TRBV13 to TRBJ2-5; D is possibly TRBD1 (5 bases). With 2 bases removed from V and 1 base from J, the gap between germline ends came to 8 bases. Germline V gene sequence: CDR1 PRHDT, CDR2 FYEKMQ (reference sequence). This CDR3 region has 14 residues. CDR3 DNA sequence: TGTGCCAGCAGCTTACTACAGGTCCAAGAGACCCAGTACTTC. It is translated as CASSLLQVQETQYF.

This clonotype was detected ten times or more. V and J are TRBV10-3 and TRBJ2-1; 10 bases are a match to TRBD2. Germline V gene lookup returns CDR1 ENHRY and CDR2 SYGVKD. The CDR3 consists of 15 residues. V lost 3 bases and J lost 12; bases outside the gene matches: 11. The CDR3 loop reads CAISDSLAGVLGQFF. The CDR3 nucleotides read TGTGCCATCAGTGATTCCCTAGCGGGGGTGTTGGGGCAGTTCTTC.

This clonotype was detected a few times. This rearrangement joins TRBV7-2 to TRBJ2-5; 12 bases fit TRBD1. V dropped 5 bases and J dropped 7; count of bases not matched to a gene: 14. There are 17 residues in the CDR3. Per the germline V gene, CDR1 is SGHTA and CDR2 is FQGNSA. The CDR3 protein is CASSPKPGQGAFGTQYF. The DNA of the CDR3 is TGTGCCAGCAGCCCGAAACCGGGACAGGGGGCATTTGGGACCCAGTACTTC.

There are many counts of this clonotype. CDR3 nucleotides: TGCAGTGCTAGATTCCTTAGGACTGAAGCTTTCTTT. The encoded protein is CSARFLRTEAFF. The chain couples TRBV20-1 to TRBJ1-1, with unresolved D. Trimming removed 2 bases from V and 5 bases from J, with 9 bases in between. This CDR3 spans 12 amino acids. The germline V gene encodes CDR1 DFQATT and CDR2 SNEGSKA (reference sequence).

This clonotype was seen only a few times. The chain recombines TRBV20-1 with TRBJ2-5; TRBD2 matches at 14 bases. The CDR3 length is 13 residues. V dropped 6 bases and J dropped 3; count of bases not matched to a gene: 0. Germline lookup yields CDR1 DFQATT and CDR2 SNEGSKA (reference sequence). The CDR3 DNA is TGCAGTGCGACTAGCGGGGGGGAAGAGACCCAGTACTTC. It yields the protein CSATSGGEETQYF.

This clonotype was seen ten or more times. This chain uses TRBV28 with TRBJ2-7; the D call may be TRBD1 or TRBD2 (5 bases each). Germline V gene sequence: CDR1 MDHEN, CDR2 SYDVKM. Trimming pared 5 bases from V and 2 bases from J, leaving 13 bases between. The CDR3 loop spans 14 amino acids. Written as DNA, the CDR3 is TGTGCCAGCAGTCGGGGCGGACTGGCCTACGAGCAGTACTTC. Translation: CASSRGGLAYEQYF. The complete variable domain, with remaining parts taken from reference TRBV28 and TRBJ2-7, reads DVKVTQSSRYLVKRTGEKVFLECVQDMDHENMFWYRQDPGLGLRLIYFSYDVKMKEKGDIPEGYSVSREKKERFSLILESASTNQTSMYLCASSRGGLAYEQYFGPGTRLTVT.

This clonotype was detected many times. The chain couples TRBV11-1 to TRBJ1-3, with 7 bases fitting TRBD1. V dropped 3 bases and J dropped 0; count of bases not matched to a gene: 11. Germline V lookup: CDR1 SGHAT, CDR2 FQDESV (reference sequence). This CDR3 spans 18 amino acids. The CDR3 DNA reads as TGTGCCAGCAGCTTCGAGCTGGGACAGATGAGCTCTGGAAACACCATATATTTT. As protein: CASSFELGQMSSGNTIYF.

This clonotype appeared many times. The gene calls are TRBV12-3 or TRBV12-4 and TRBJ2-3; D unresolved. Trimming removed 6 bases at V and 2 bases at J, with 15 bases between. The length of the CDR3 is 15 residues. The CDR3 protein is CASSTDLSPTDTQYF. In DNA form, the CDR3 reads TGTGCCAGCAGCACCGACCTTAGCCCCACAGATACGCAGTATTTT.

A note on this clonotype: A much larger clonotype is one base distant, so this may be a read error. This chain joins TRBV4-1 and TRBJ1-5; TRBD1 is a possible D gene (5 bases). Germline values: CDR1 MGHRA, CDR2 YSYEKL. This CDR3 region has 14 residues. CDR3 DNA: TGCGCCAGCAGCCGTGGGACGGAAAATCAGCCCGAGCATTTT. Residues: CASSRGTENQPEHF.

This clonotype was found a few times. The chain joins TRBV19 to TRBJ1-2; D call uncertain. In germline, CDR1 is LNHDA, CDR2 SQIVND (reference sequence). Trimming removed 7 bases from V and 4 bases from J, with 22 bases in between. CDR3 length: 16 residues. CDR3 loop: CASTLRVTYRAYGYTF. CDR3 nucleotide sequence: TGTGCCAGTACCTTACGGGTGACCTACAGAGCCTATGGCTACACCTTC.

This clonotype was counted at least ten times. The chain has TRBV4-1 and TRBJ2-1, with no clear D. The CDR3 contains 18 residues. Trimming shortened V by 0 bases and J by 1 base, and 16 bases separated the two germline ends. In germline, CDR1 is MGHRA, CDR2 YSYEKL. The CDR3 is CASSQDSPLGQSYNEQFF. CDR3 DNA sequence: TGCGCCAGCAGCCAAGATTCCCCCCTCGGCCAGTCCTACAATGAGCAGTTCTTC.

In its sample, this clonotype was seen many times. V usage is TRBV20-1 and J usage is TRBJ2-1; D gene uncertain. This CDR3 spans 11 amino acids. Germline-derived CDR1 and CDR2 are DFQATT and SNEGSKA (reference sequence). Trimming removed 6 bases at V and 8 bases at J, with 11 bases between. CDR3 amino acids: CSADPEDEQFF. The CDR3 coding sequence is TGCAGTGCCGACCCCGAAGATGAGCAGTTCTTC.

Ten or more counts support this clonotype. This sequence joins TRBV20-1 and TRBJ1-5; perhaps TRBD1 as D (5 bases). Germline V gene sequence: CDR1 DFQATT, CDR2 SNEGSKA (reference sequence). The CDR3 totals 14 residues. V shed 6 bases and J shed 2 bases, with 14 bases lying between them. This CDR3 reads CSAKPREGNQPQHF. CDR3 bases: TGCAGTGCAAAACCCAGGGAAGGCAATCAGCCCCAGCATTTT.

The rearrangement links TRBV7-2 to TRBJ1-3; 9 nucleotides line up with TRBD1. V shed 1 base and J 0 bases; nucleotides not matched to a gene: 4. The germline V gene has CDR1 SGHTA and CDR2 FQGNSA. The CDR3 totals 17 residues. CDR3 in amino acids: CASSLGGGQGSGNTIYF. The CDR3 DNA reads TGTGCCAGCAGCTTAGGAGGGGGACAGGGCTCTGGAAACACCATATATTTT.

This clonotype was recorded many times. The rearrangement links TRBV25-1 to TRBJ2-1, with D possibly being TRBD1 or TRBD2 (5 bases each). The germline gives CDR1 MGHDK, CDR2 SYGVNS. V lost 7 bases to trimming and J lost 9 bases, with 16 bases between them. The CDR3 has 13 residues. DNA for the CDR3: TGTGCCAGCAAACCCGGGGCGAGGGGTGAGCAGTTCTTC. This encodes CASKPGARGEQFF.

This clonotype has at least ten counts. The rearrangement uses TRBV4-3 and TRBJ2-1, with 7 bases that match TRBD1. After removal of 1 base from V and 8 bases from J, the junction contained 8 bases not matched to a gene. Germline CDR1 reads LGHNA; CDR2 reads YSLEER. This CDR3 is built from 15 residues. The DNA of the CDR3 is TGCGCCAGCAGCCAAGCCCGAGACAGGGTTTATGAGCAGTTCTTC. The encoded protein is CASSQARDRVYEQFF.

The J gene is TRBJ1-5, the V gene TRBV6-5; possibly TRBD1 for D (5 bases). Germline loops: CDR1 MNHEY, CDR2 SVGAGI. The CDR3 is 19 amino acids. V lost 2 bases and J 2 bases, leaving 22 bases between the germline ends. As DNA, the CDR3 is TGTGCCAGCAGTTACGGGTCAGGGAGAGTTAAGTTTGGCAATCAGCCCCAGCATTTT. Amino acids: CASSYGSGRVKFGNQPQHF.

The sample holds many counts of this clonotype. V is TRBV12-3 or TRBV12-4 and J is TRBJ2-1, with D uncertain. CDR3 length: 13 amino acids. With 2 bases removed from V and 7 bases from J, the gap between germline ends came to 9 bases. DNA of the CDR3: TGTGCCAGCAGTTTAAAACTAAGAAATGAGCAGTTCTTC. It codes for CASSLKLRNEQFF.

The chain joins TRBV6-5 to TRBJ1-1, with D unclear. Trimming took off 4 bases at V and 4 bases at J, with 10 bases between the two ends. CDR3 size: 13 residues. In germline, CDR1 is MNHEY, CDR2 SVGAGI. The CDR3 DNA sequence: TGTGCCAGCAGTTCTATCATGGGCACTGAAGCTTTCTTT. This gives the protein CASSSIMGTEAFF.

Worth noting for this clonotype: A single base separates this from a much larger clone, so it may be a read error. V usage is TRBV20-1 and J usage is TRBJ1-5, with D uncertain. Germline CDR1 and CDR2: DFQATT and SNEGSKA (reference sequence). This CDR3 is built from 13 residues. The chain's CDR3 is CNATNGLNQPQHF. For the CDR3, the DNA is TGCAATGCTACCAACGGCCTCAATCAGCCCCAGCATTTT.

This clonotype was found many times. The chain is built from TRBV29-1 and TRBJ2-7; unclear D gene. This CDR3 has 13 amino acids. Germline assignment: CDR1 SQVTM and CDR2 ANQGSEA. V shed 4 bases and J shed 4 bases, with 14 bases lying between them. The CDR3: CSVGIENSYEQYF. For the CDR3, the DNA is TGCAGCGTTGGAATAGAAAACTCTTACGAGCAGTACTTC.

This clonotype showed up many times. The chain couples TRBV29-1 to TRBJ2-7, with unresolved D. This CDR3 has 15 residues. CDR1 and CDR2 (germline): SQVTM, ANQGSEA. V shed 6 bases and J shed 1 base, with 19 bases lying between them. CDR3 nucleotide sequence: TGCAGCGTCGAGAGTCAGAAGGACGGTTCCTACGAGCAGTACTTC. This gives the protein CSVESQKDGSYEQYF.

This clonotype was counted at least ten times. This chain joins TRBV20-1 and TRBJ1-6; 8 bases line up with TRBD1. The germline CDR1 and CDR2 sequences are DFQATT and SNEGSKA (reference sequence). The CDR3 runs to 16 residues. Trimming cost V 0 bases and J 7 bases; bases outside gene matches: 8. CDR3 coding DNA: TGCAGTGCTAGAGAAGGACAGGGTGCGAGGAATTCACCCCTCCACTTT. It yields the protein CSAREGQGARNSPLHF.

This clonotype was seen repeatedly, ten times or more. CDR3 sequence (DNA): TGTGCCAGCAGCCAAGGAGGCGGGGAGCTGTTTTTT. This encodes CASSQGGGELFF. This chain links TRBV14 with TRBJ2-2; no clear D. Trimming removed 1 base from V and 7 bases from J, with 4 bases in between. CDR3 length equals 12 residues. The germline CDR1 and CDR2 sequences are SGHDN and FVKESK.

This clonotype has at least ten counts. The rearrangement uses TRBV6-2 or TRBV6-3 and TRBJ2-2; 11 bases are a match to TRBD2. CDR3 length equals 22 residues. Germline CDR1 and CDR2: MNHEY and SVGEGT. V lost 3 bases and J lost 4; bases outside the gene matches: 22. CDR3 sequence (DNA): TGTGCCAGCAGTTATGGACAGGGTACGGGCGCCCTTCTAGCGGGGGGCACCGGGGAGCTGTTTTTT. It yields the protein CASSYGQGTGALLAGGTGELFF.

This clonotype was seen at least ten times. The rearrangement links TRBV29-1 to TRBJ2-1; D is ambiguous. The CDR3 has 12 amino acids. Germline loops: CDR1 SQVTM, CDR2 ANQGSEA. V dropped 4 bases and J dropped 4 bases, with 8 bases sitting between them. The CDR3 nucleotides are TGCAGCGTTGTTTATCCGTACAATGAGCAGTTCTTC. The encoded protein is CSVVYPYNEQFF.